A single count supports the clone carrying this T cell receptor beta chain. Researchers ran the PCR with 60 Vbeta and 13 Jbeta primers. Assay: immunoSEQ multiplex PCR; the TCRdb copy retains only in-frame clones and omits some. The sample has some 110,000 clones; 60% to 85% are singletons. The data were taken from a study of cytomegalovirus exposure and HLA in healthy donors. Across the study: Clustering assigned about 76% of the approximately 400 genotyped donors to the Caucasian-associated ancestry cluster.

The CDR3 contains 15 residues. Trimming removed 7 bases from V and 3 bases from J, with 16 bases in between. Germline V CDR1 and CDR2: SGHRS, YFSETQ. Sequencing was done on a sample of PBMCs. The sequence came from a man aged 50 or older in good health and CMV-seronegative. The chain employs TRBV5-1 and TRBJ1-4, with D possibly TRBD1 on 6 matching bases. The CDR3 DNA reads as TGCGCCAGCCGGACGGAAACAGGGTCTAATGAAAAACTGTTTTTT. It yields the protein CASRTETGSNEKLFF.